Listed below are T cell receptor beta chains from one sample, sequenced in a study of CD8+CD57+ T cells in acquired aplastic anemia. TCRdb reanalysed the reads using MiXCR and keeps one entry per CDR3 protein. In the table there are 200,000 or so distinct CDR3 sequences, about half of which are singletons. The source material was sorted CD4+, CD8+, or CD8+CD57+ T cells (not recorded which) from PBMCs. All receptors derive from a human donor with aplastic anemia. The CDR3 runs from the conserved cysteine through the conserved F or W. Clone size is stated in some rows and not others, as once, few, many or a class when expanded.

>TRBJ2-7|13|TRBV20-1|.
CSARSRPNYEQYF
>TRBJ1-6|17|TRBV30|few
CAWRVPGGRQAYSPLHF
>TRBJ2-7|14|TRBV9|once
CASSAGDRTYEQYF
>TRBJ2-3|15|TRBV7-8|many
CASSSLAGGVDTQYF
>TRBJ2-1|14|TRBV20-1|many
CSATSDPSRNEQFF
>TRBJ1-2|15|TRBV12-3/TRBV12-4|.
CASSSTGGGNYGYTF
>TRBJ1-4|15|TRBV19|.
CASSPGQGGNEKLFF
>TRBJ2-7|9|TRBV6-1|many
CASSDPRDF
>TRBJ2-7|16|TRBV4-2|few
CASSQVAGQRVYEQYF
>TRBJ1-1|14|TRBV7-9|.
CASSPSSRATEAFF
>TRBJ1-4|14|TRBV7-9|many
CASSRRQDNEKLFF
>TRBJ1-4|18|TRBV10-2|many
CASSDTVTGQATNEKLFF
>TRBJ1-5|14|TRBV7-2|.
CASGTGGTGQPQHF
>TRBJ1-5|15|TRBV11-3|once
CASSLGGASNQPQHF
>TRBJ1-3|14|TRBV2|.
CASSEGGLGNTIYF
>TRBJ1-1|15|TRBV10-3|.
CAIRGTTRLNTEAFF
>TRBJ1-2|13|TRBV12-3/TRBV12-4|many
CASNAGARHGYTF
>TRBJ2-1|15|TRBV2|many
CASRWTGIIYNEQFF
>TRBJ1-5|14|TRBV2|.
CASRTDSENQPQHF
>TRBJ2-7|16|TRBV9|once
CASSVMGLEGSHEQYF
>TRBJ2-7|13|TRBV30|many
CAWSGSRGLGQYF
>TRBJ2-7|13|TRBV7-6|.
CASSQTVGGEQYF
>TRBJ2-1|17|TRBV2|few
CASSESGLGGGDNEQFF
>TRBJ1-3|16|TRBV7-8|few
CASSPTHREDGNTIYF
>TRBJ1-2|16|TRBV5-4|.
CASSLGTESGGYGYTF
>TRBJ2-5|16|TRBV14|many
CASSQDPRVRTETQYF
>TRBJ1-1|12|TRBV11-3|many
CASSLQGTEAFF
>TRBJ2-7|15|TRBV20-1|.
CSASFSSGRAYEQYF
>TRBJ2-1|11|TRBV5-1|many
CASSRGDEQFF
>TRBJ1-1|13|TRBV12-3/TRBV12-4|.
CASRPEGEIEAFF
>TRBJ2-3|16|TRBV11-2|few
CASTLIAATSTDTQYF
>TRBJ1-5|15|TRBV7-2|.
CASSLDRGMGQPQHF
>TRBJ1-4|14|TRBV5-1|many
CASSLQGSNEKLFF
>TRBJ1-2|16|TRBV9|few
CASSGGGTRGIYGYTF
>TRBJ1-2|16|TRBV20-1|.
CSARNPGQGAGYGYTF
>TRBJ1-1|16|TRBV5-8|.
CASSVGSGSLFTEAFF
>TRBJ1-3|15|TRBV7-2|.
CASSLGAGARNTIYF
>TRBJ2-3|15|TRBV10-2|.
CASIRGQVGSDTQYF
>TRBJ2-3|14|TRBV5-1|many
CASSKGQGTDTQYF
>.|15|TRBV7-3|.
CAGSSTGQRPDTQHF
>TRBJ2-5|14|TRBV7-7|.
CASSLARGGETQYF
>TRBJ1-6|14|TRBV6-5|many
CASRPGQPNSPLHF
>TRBJ2-1|15|TRBV20-1|.
CSAPGETGMRNEQFF
>TRBJ1-1|14|TRBV7-9|once
CASSHHNMNTEAFF
>TRBJ1-2|16|TRBV15|.
CATSRDRSRTGTGYTF
>TRBJ1-2|11|TRBV7-9|.
CAGRTEYGYTF
>TRBJ2-7|16|TRBV24-1|once
CAISEWRRERPYEQYF
>TRBJ1-1|14|TRBV4-1|many
CASSQEQRNTEAFF
>TRBJ2-3|17|TRBV5-1|.
CASSQLAGGRLTDTQYF
>TRBJ1-1|15|TRBV2|.
CASSETGNLNTEAFF
>TRBJ1-2|13|TRBV2|.
CASSGGGGYGYTF
>TRBJ2-5|18|TRBV5-1|.
CASSLTGTGAGYQETQYF
>TRBJ1-5|15|TRBV5-1|.
CASSLGGYEQQPQHF